These 3 T cell receptor beta chains came from one sample sequenced in a study of Graves' ophthalmopathy and Graves' hyperthyroidism. Amplified TCR beta CDR3 regions were obtained using RNA transcripts as template. An opening RT-PCR round employed HTBI primers and preceded a second-round multiplex PCR. Using its own MiXCR run on the multiplex PCR reads, TCRdb lists one record per CDR3 protein. The sample gives 450,000 or so distinct CDR3 sequences, 14% of which show up once; about 9.4% is in the top ten. Sequenced sample: blood. The receptor set was obtained from a woman under 40 with Graves' ophthalmopathy.

This clonotype has at least ten counts. The chain joins TRBV10-3 to TRBJ1-1, with TRBD1 identical over 7 bases. The CDR3 has 15 amino acids. V trimming: 6 bases; J trimming: 0 bases; junction bases outside the gene matches: 7. CDR1 and CDR2 (germline): ENHRY, SYGVKD. DNA for the CDR3: TGTGCCATCAGGGGGACAGCAGCAATGAACACTGAAGCTTTCTTT. Protein sequence: CAIRGTAAMNTEAFF.

The sample holds many counts of this clonotype. Relative to the germline gene, one junction end is altered; a read error may explain this. This chain links TRBV6-1 with TRBJ1-2, with 7 positions matching TRBD1. Per the germline V gene, CDR1 is MNHNS and CDR2 is SASEGT. The CDR3 has 15 amino acids. CDR3 in DNA: TGTGCCAGCACTCTAAACCTCCAGGGGGAGCGGGGCTACGCCTTC. Its translation: CASTLNLQGERGYAF.

This clonotype showed up many times. J is TRBJ2-7 and V is TRBV2, with 11 bases matching TRBD2. Per the germline V gene, CDR1 is SNHLY and CDR2 is FYNNEI. After removal of 8 bases from V and 3 bases from J, the junction contained 6 bases not matched to a gene. The CDR3 extends over 14 amino acids. The CDR3 sequence is CASLSGLADYEQYF. The CDR3, as DNA: TGTGCCAGCCTTTCGGGACTAGCGGACTACGAGCAGTACTTC.